The next 12 T cell receptor beta chains were all read from a single sample in a study of cytomegalovirus exposure and HLA in healthy donors. PCR used 60 Vbeta primers and 13 Jbeta primers. Assay used: immunoSEQ multiplex PCR; TCRdb lists only in-frame clones, some missing. The sample gives about 52,000 clones, around 52% of which show up once; 12% is in the top ten. The sequencing sample was made of PBMCs. The origin of the receptors is a human donor in good health.

This rearrangement joins TRBV5-1 to TRBJ2-5; D ambiguous. This CDR3 spans 13 amino acids. Trimming took 0 bases from V and 1 from J, leaving 4 bases between them. Germline CDR1 reads SGHRS; CDR2 reads YFSETQ. DNA of the CDR3: TGCGCCAGCAGCTTGGGGCTCCAAGAGACCCAGTACTTC. This encodes CASSLGLQETQYF.

This clone was seen only once. The chain couples TRBV6-6 to TRBJ1-3, with a weak D call TRBD1 (5 bases). Germline assignment: CDR1 MNHNY and CDR2 SVGAGI (reference sequence). V lost 9 bases, J lost 1 base, and 19 bases lay in between. The CDR3 has 16 amino acids. CDR3 DNA sequence: TGTGCCAGTTCCCTAGGGCATGGGGCTTCTGGAAACACCATATATTTT. Protein sequence: CASSLGHGASGNTIYF.

The V gene is TRBV27, the J gene TRBJ1-1; 8 nucleotides match TRBD1. The V and J ends lost 5 bases and 0 bases, in that order; junction bases with no gene match: 8. The CDR3 spans 16 residues. Germline-derived CDR1 and CDR2 are MNHEY and SMNVEV (reference sequence). The CDR3: CASSPGRQGMNTEAFF. The CDR3 region has the DNA TGTGCCAGCAGTCCCGGGAGACAGGGGATGAACACTGAAGCTTTCTTT.

This clone was counted only a few times. This chain uses TRBV5-6 with TRBJ1-6; possible D gene TRBD1, 6 bases. The germline V gene encodes CDR1 SGHDT and CDR2 YYEEEE. The CDR3 contains 15 residues. The ends were cut back, 2 bases at V and 7 bases at J, with 13 bases in the middle. This chain's CDR3 is CASSFNRVANSPLHF. As DNA, the CDR3 is TGTGCCAGCAGCTTTAACAGGGTAGCGAATTCACCCCTCCACTTT.

V and J are TRBV30 and TRBJ1-2; 10 nucleotides line up with TRBD1. V dropped 3 bases and J dropped 4; count of bases not matched to a gene: 8. The CDR3 covers 15 residues. The germline V gene has CDR1 GTSNPN and CDR2 SVGIG (reference sequence). CDR3 nucleotide sequence: TGTGCCTGGAGGACCCCGACAGGGGGCAGCTATGGCTACACCTTC. Translation: CAWRTPTGGSYGYTF. The full variable domain, completed using reference TRBV30 and TRBJ1-2, is SQTIHQWPATLVQPVGSPLSLECTVEGTSNPNLYWYRQAAGRGLQLLFYSVGIGQISSEVPQNLSASRPQDRQFILSSKKLLLSDSGFYLCAWRTPTGGSYGYTFGSGTRLTVV.

In this sample, this clone turned up a few times. The chain is built from TRBV25-1 and TRBJ1-2; 7 nucleotides match TRBD1. The germline V gene has CDR1 MGHDK and CDR2 SYGVNS. CDR3 length: 14 residues. The ends lost 5 bases at V and 4 bases at J; junction bases unmatched: 7. CDR3 amino acids: CASSPLWDSYGYTF. CDR3 in DNA: TGTGCCAGCAGTCCCCTCTGGGACAGCTATGGCTACACCTTC.

The chain joins TRBV7-9 to TRBJ2-2, with 7 positions matching TRBD1. There are 14 residues in the CDR3. V lost 8 bases and J lost 7; bases outside the gene matches: 10. Looked up from germline, CDR1 is SEHNR and CDR2 is FQNEAQ (reference sequence). The DNA of the CDR3 is TGTGCCAGCCGTAGGGACAGCATGATCGGGGAGCTGTTTTTT. Translated: CASRRDSMIGELFF.

This chain joins TRBV7-3 and TRBJ2-1; 8 bases line up with TRBD2. The germline gives CDR1 SGHTA, CDR2 FQGTGA. The junction had 4 bases not matched to a gene; V was cut back by 6 bases and J by 0 bases. This CDR3 is 15 amino acids long. The CDR3 here is CASRAGTSSYNEQFF. The CDR3 DNA reads as TGTGCCAGCAGGGCCGGGACTAGCTCCTACAATGAGCAGTTCTTC.

This clone showed up just a few times. The CDR3 is CASSLGQLNTEAFF. The CDR3 nucleotides read TGTGCCAGCAGCTTAGGACAGCTGAACACTGAAGCTTTCTTT. V and J are TRBV11-2 and TRBJ1-1; D perhaps matches TRBD1 (5 bases). Trimming removed 1 base at V and 0 bases at J, with 6 bases between. Germline assignment: CDR1 SGHAT and CDR2 FQNNGV. The CDR3 sequence is 14 residues long. Full variable domain (rest looked up from reference TRBV11-2 and TRBJ1-1): EAGVAQSPRYKIIEKRQSVAFWCNPISGHATLYWYQQILGQGPKLLIQFQNNGVVDDSQLPKDRFSAERLKGVDSTLKIQPAKLEDSAVYLCASSLGQLNTEAFFGQGTRLTVV.

V gene TRBV30 combines with J gene TRBJ1-2; D remains ambiguous. Germline-derived CDR1 and CDR2 are GTSNPN and SVGIG (reference sequence). The CDR3 has 16 amino acids. V was pared by 0 bases and J by 4 bases, with 18 bases between. CDR3 DNA: TGTGCCTGGAGTGTACGATCTGTGACACTCCGCTATGGCTACACCTTC. Translating it yields CAWSVRSVTLRYGYTF.

This sequence joins TRBV13 and TRBJ2-5; D gene ambiguous. Germline values: CDR1 PRHDT, CDR2 FYEKMQ (reference sequence). This CDR3 spans 11 amino acids. V was clipped by 4 bases and J by 3 bases, with 3 bases between them. As DNA, the CDR3 is TGTGCCAGCAGCTCCGAAGAGACCCAGTACTTC. Amino acid sequence: CASSSEETQYF.

This clone was detected a few times. The chain recombines TRBV7-2 with TRBJ1-2; a weak D match, TRBD1 (5 bases). V shed 1 base and J shed 8 bases, with 14 bases lying between them. The length of the CDR3 is 14 residues. The germline V gene encodes CDR1 SGHTA and CDR2 FQGNSA. As DNA, the CDR3 is TGTGCCAGCAGCTTAGGTTCCAGGGCCAACGGCTACACCTTC. Protein product: CASSLGSRANGYTF.